Presented here are 27 T cell receptor beta chains from one specimen sequenced in a study of blood T cell repertoires in COVID-19. Clones were sequenced by immunoSEQ multiplex PCR, and TCRdb holds only the in-frame ones, with some missing. The repertoire has about 400,000 clones, about 85% of them found once; the top ten carry under 2.5%. Sequenced input: PBMCs or T cells enriched from blood (not recorded which). These receptors all stem from a woman between 18 and 29 years old with acute COVID-19.

The J gene is TRBJ2-2, the V gene TRBV4-3; 10 bases are shared with TRBD1. Unmatched junction bases numbered 8, after V lost 3 bases and J lost 4 bases. This CDR3 contains 17 residues. CDR1 is LGHNA, CDR2 YSLEER, per germline. The CDR3 is CASSQRQGADVTGELFF. CDR3 DNA sequence: TGCGCCAGCAGCCAGAGACAGGGGGCGGATGTCACCGGGGAGCTGTTTTTT.

The CDR3 DNA sequence: TGTGCCAGCAGCCAAGTGACCGGGACAGGGTACTCCGGGGAGCTGTTTTTT. Translating gives CASSQVTGTGYSGELFF. The chain uses TRBV14 and TRBJ2-2; 9 bases are shared with TRBD1. This CDR3 region has 17 residues. Germline CDR1 is SGHDN and CDR2 is FVKESK. The V gene end was trimmed by 1 base and the J gene end by 6 bases; junction bases not matched to a gene: 9. The entire variable domain, with the rest obtained from reference TRBV14 and TRBJ2-2, is as follows: EAGVTQFPSHSVIEKGQTVTLRCDPISGHDNLYWYRRVMGKEIKFLLHFVKESKQDESGMPNNRFLAERTGGTYSTLKVQPAELEDSGVYFCASSQVTGTGYSGELFFGEGSRLTVL.

J is TRBJ2-1 and V is TRBV10-3; no firm D call. This CDR3 comprises 12 residues. The V end lost 4 bases, the J end lost 8 bases, and 9 bases lay between the germline ends. CDR1 and CDR2 (germline): ENHRY, SYGVKD. The chain's CDR3 is CAISGFEDEQFF. CDR3 sequence (DNA): TGTGCCATCAGTGGATTCGAGGATGAGCAGTTCTTC.

The chain joins TRBV5-1 to TRBJ2-7; TRBD2 is a possible D gene (5 bases). The CDR3 contains 13 residues. Germline V gene sequence: CDR1 SGHRS, CDR2 YFSETQ. The V gene lost 3 bases and the J gene lost 3 bases, with 10 bases spanning the gap. CDR3 DNA sequence: TGCGCCAGCAGCTCAACCGGGAACTACGAGCAGTACTTC. Amino acid sequence: CASSSTGNYEQYF.

A single count supports this clone. CDR3 DNA sequence: TGTGCCAGCAGTTTGACAGGGACCTACGAGCAGTACTTC. Translation gives CASSLTGTYEQYF. The rearrangement joins TRBV12-3 or TRBV12-4 to TRBJ2-7, with 7 bases identical to TRBD1. V shed 3 bases, J shed 2 bases, and the junction held 1 base outside the gene matches. The CDR3 spans 13 residues.

The rearrangement links TRBV4-1 to TRBJ1-1, with D uncertain. The V gene lost 0 bases and the J gene lost 1 base, with 18 bases spanning the gap. Germline V gene data show CDR1 as MGHRA and CDR2 as YSYEKL. There are 18 residues in the CDR3. In DNA, the CDR3 is TGCGCCAGCAGCCAAGATCTGAGACGGGGAAGCCCGAACACTGAAGCTTTCTTT. The encoded protein is CASSQDLRRGSPNTEAFF.

The chain employs TRBV11-2 and TRBJ2-4; 7 bases agree with TRBD1. V shed 6 bases and J 0 bases; nucleotides not matched to a gene: 8. The germline V gene encodes CDR1 SGHAT and CDR2 FQNNGV. The CDR3 extends over 16 amino acids. The CDR3 DNA reads TGTGCCAGCAGATATACAGGGGCGTCAGCCAAAAACATTCAGTACTTC. It encodes CASRYTGASAKNIQYF.

The rearrangement uses TRBV7-9 and TRBJ1-1, with D uncertain. Germline V gene data show CDR1 as SEHNR and CDR2 as FQNEAQ (reference sequence). The ends were cut back, 7 bases at V and 5 bases at J, with 11 bases in the middle. This CDR3 contains 12 residues. The CDR3 reads CASTDKSTEAFF. CDR3 nucleotides: TGTGCCAGCACCGACAAATCGACTGAAGCTTTCTTT.

The V and J genes are TRBV5-1 and TRBJ2-1; D is uncertain. V was trimmed by 0 bases and J by 10 bases, leaving 14 bases between them. Germline V gives CDR1 SGHRS, CDR2 YFSETQ. The CDR3 totals 14 residues. In DNA form, the CDR3 reads TGCGCCAGCAGCTTGGGTAGCCCGGTAGACGAGCAGTTCTTC. It specifies CASSLGSPVDEQFF.

The chain employs TRBV7-2 and TRBJ2-5; 8 positions agree with TRBD2. This CDR3 comprises 18 residues. The germline V gene encodes CDR1 SGHTA and CDR2 FQGNSA. Losses at the gene ends were 1 base for V and 1 base for J; bases not matched to a gene: 11. The CDR3: CASSLGRYAGGTQETQYF. The CDR3 region has the DNA TGTGCCAGCAGCTTAGGGAGGTACGCGGGAGGAACCCAAGAGACCCAGTACTTC.

The CDR3 sequence: CASSETSGGNNEQFF. The CDR3 DNA reads as TGTGCCAGCAGCGAAACTAGCGGGGGGAACAATGAGCAGTTCTTC. The chain recombines TRBV9 with TRBJ2-1, with 12 bases lining up with TRBD2. The length of the CDR3 is 15 residues. The ends lost 3 bases at V and 5 bases at J; junction bases unmatched: 3. Germline V lookup: CDR1 SGDLS, CDR2 YYNGEE.

This chain links TRBV24-1 with TRBJ1-5; TRBD1 is a possible D gene (5 bases). Germline V lookup: CDR1 KGHDR, CDR2 SFDVKD. V was clipped by 4 bases and J by 5 bases, with 5 bases between them. The CDR3 runs to 12 residues. CDR3 protein: CATSEGDQPQHF. The CDR3 DNA reads as TGTGCCACCAGTGAAGGGGATCAGCCCCAGCATTTT.

The rearrangement joins TRBV19 to TRBJ1-1, with 8 positions matching TRBD1. CDR1 LNHDA and CDR2 SQIVND come from the germline V gene (reference sequence). The CDR3 runs to 15 residues. With 5 bases clipped from V and 4 bases from J, the junction kept 9 bases outside the gene matches. CDR3 in amino acids: CASSPRQGLGTEAFF. DNA for the CDR3: TGTGCCAGTAGTCCGAGACAGGGGTTAGGCACTGAAGCTTTCTTT. Full variable domain (remainder filled in from reference TRBV19 and TRBJ1-1): DGGITQSPKYLFRKEGQNVTLSCEQNLNHDAMYWYRQDPGQGLRLIYYSQIVNDFQKGDIAEGYSVSREKKESFPLTVTSAQKNPTAFYLCASSPRQGLGTEAFFGQGTRLTVV.

The chain is built from TRBV4-2 and TRBJ2-3, with TRBD2 as a possible D gene (5 bases). Per the germline V gene, CDR1 is LGHNA and CDR2 is YNFKEQ. The CDR3 length is 16 residues. V was pared by 0 bases and J by 3 bases, with 13 bases between. DNA of the CDR3: TGTGCCAGCAGCCAAGATGGGAGAGGACGGACAGATACGCAGTATTTT. This gives the protein CASSQDGRGRTDTQYF.

The chain combines TRBV4-1 with TRBJ1-3, with D tentatively TRBD1 (6 bases). CDR1 is MGHRA and CDR2 is YSYEKL in the germline V gene. The CDR3 has 14 amino acids. Deletions cut 3 bases from V and 4 bases from J, with 10 bases between. The DNA of the CDR3 is TGCGCCAGCAGCCACACAGGGTCAGGAAACACCATATATTTT. Amino acids: CASSHTGSGNTIYF.

This clone appeared a single time. The gene calls are TRBV12-2 and TRBJ2-1; no check of the table's D call, TRBD1, against the DNA was made. TRBV12-2 counts as a pseudogene. CDR3 size: 16 residues. The CDR3 DNA follows: TGTGCAAGTCGCTTAATGGACAGACTCAACTACAATGAGCAGTTCTTC. It codes for CASRLMDRLNYNEQFF.

The chain is built from TRBV6-5 and TRBJ2-7, with TRBD2 identical over 12 bases. CDR1 and CDR2 (germline): MNHEY, SVGAGI. The CDR3 loop spans 13 amino acids. V lost 6 bases to trimming and J lost 5 bases; unmatched junction nucleotides: 2. Written as DNA, the CDR3 is TGTGCCAGCAGGACTAGCGGGGGCAACGAGCAGTACTTC. Translated, it gives CASRTSGGNEQYF.

CDR3 protein: CASSLPLATTYEQYF. The CDR3 DNA follows: TGTGCCAGCAGCTTACCACTAGCGACTACCTACGAGCAGTACTTC. The chain has TRBV11-2 and TRBJ2-7; 7 bases agree with TRBD2. Germline CDR1 SGHAT, CDR2 FQNNGV. The CDR3 covers 15 residues. V was clipped by 2 bases and J by 2 bases; unmatched bases: 6.

This clone was recorded only once. The rearrangement joins TRBV9 to TRBJ2-7; D might be TRBD1 (5 bases). The CDR3 has 15 amino acids. V lost 3 bases, J lost 3 bases, and 16 bases lay in between. Germline CDR1 is SGDLS and CDR2 is YYNGEE. CDR3 coding DNA: TGTGCCAGCAGCGCCTATAGACAGTGGGGCTACGAGCAGTACTTC. Amino acids: CASSAYRQWGYEQYF.

This clone was seen a few times. The chain combines TRBV9 with TRBJ2-7; TRBD1 agrees at 7 bases. V was pared by 4 bases and J by 5 bases, with 9 bases of the junction left unmatched. CDR1 SGDLS and CDR2 YYNGEE come from the germline V gene. CDR3 length equals 14 residues. The DNA of the CDR3 is TGTGCCAGCAGCCCCCAACAGGGGTTCAACGAGCAGTACTTC. Encoded protein: CASSPQQGFNEQYF.

The V call is TRBV6-4, the J call TRBJ2-1, with D possibly matching TRBD1 (8 bases). Trimming took 2 bases from V and 3 from J, leaving 20 bases between them. Germline V gives CDR1 MRHNA, CDR2 SNTAGT. The CDR3 has 18 amino acids. As DNA, the CDR3 is TGTGCCAGCAGTGACACAGGACAGGGAAGGACTAGCTACAATGAGCAGTTCTTC. Its translation: CASSDTGQGRTSYNEQFF.

The rearrangement joins TRBV19 to TRBJ2-2; 13 nucleotides match TRBD2. CDR1 LNHDA and CDR2 SQIVND come from the germline V gene (reference sequence). V lost 4 bases and J lost 4; bases outside the gene matches: 3. The CDR3 is made up of 16 amino acids. The CDR3 region is CASSKGLAGATGELFF. CDR3 in DNA: TGTGCCAGTAGTAAAGGACTAGCGGGAGCCACCGGGGAGCTGTTTTTT.

The gene calls are TRBV7-8 and TRBJ1-1; 7 bases fit TRBD1. The CDR3 is 15 residues long. Trimming cost V 1 base and J 9 bases; bases outside gene matches: 11. In germline, CDR1 is SGHVS, CDR2 FQNEAQ. This CDR3 is CASSLGLEGGEKAFF. DNA for the CDR3: TGTGCCAGCAGCTTAGGCTTAGAAGGGGGCGAGAAAGCTTTCTTT.

This rearrangement joins TRBV5-1 to TRBJ2-7, with D perhaps matching TRBD1 (6 bases). The CDR3 sequence is 13 residues long. V gave up 3 bases and J gave up 6 bases, with 13 bases separating them. The germline V gene encodes CDR1 SGHRS and CDR2 YFSETQ. The CDR3 region is CASSYLTGSEQYF. The CDR3 region has the DNA TGCGCCAGCAGCTACCTGACAGGAAGCGAGCAGTACTTC. The entire variable domain, with the rest obtained from reference TRBV5-1 and TRBJ2-7, is as follows: KAGVTQTPRYLIKTRGQQVTLSCSPISGHRSVSWYQQTPGQGLQFLFEYFSETQRNKGNFPGRFSGRQFSNSRSEMNVSTLELGDSALYLCASSYLTGSEQYFGPGTRLTVT.

V and J are TRBV3-1 (or the pseudogene TRBV3-2) and TRBJ2-1; TRBD2 might be the D (7 bases). The CDR3 extends over 16 amino acids. V was pared by 0 bases and J by 4 bases, with 13 bases between. Germline V gene data show CDR1 as LGHDT and CDR2 as YNNKEL (reference sequence). CDR3 coding DNA: TGTGCCAGCAGCCAAGAAGGGGGACTAAGTTACAATGAGCAGTTCTTC. As protein: CASSQEGGLSYNEQFF.

This clone was seen once. V and J are TRBV4-1 and TRBJ1-5; no reliable D call. This CDR3 has 13 amino acids. Germline V gives CDR1 MGHRA, CDR2 YSYEKL. The V gene lost 2 bases and the J gene lost 10 bases, with 12 bases spanning the gap. The CDR3 DNA sequence: TGCGCCAGCAGCCAATTTATCGACTCTCCCCAGCATTTT. This encodes CASSQFIDSPQHF.

The J gene is TRBJ1-1, the V gene TRBV7-9; D not resolved. Trimming cost V 5 bases and J 4 bases, with 8 bases left between them. Germline CDR1 reads SEHNR; CDR2 reads FQNEAQ (reference sequence). The CDR3 is 12 amino acids. CDR3 DNA sequence: TGTGCCAGCAGCCCAGCAGGCACTGAAGCTTTCTTT. This translates into CASSPAGTEAFF.